Below, 12 T cell receptor beta chains from the same sample are listed, as sequenced in a study of T cell changes during pregnancy in multiple sclerosis. The data were produced by immunoSEQ multiplex PCR, yet TCRdb's version contains in-frame clones alone and is incomplete. The repertoire holds 20,000 to 25,000 clones, with more than 75% as singletons. This material consisted of CD8+ T cells from peripheral blood mononuclear cells, taken before pregnancy. The receptors were gathered from a female donor with multiple sclerosis, enrolled in a pregnancy study.

The rearrangement links TRBV27 to TRBJ2-3, with D possibly matching TRBD2 (5 bases). V dropped 6 bases and J dropped 4 bases, with 11 bases sitting between them. The germline V gene encodes CDR1 MNHEY and CDR2 SMNVEV (reference sequence). The CDR3 loop spans 13 amino acids. The CDR3 nucleotides read TGTGCCAGCAGCCCTCGGGGTGCAGATACGCAGTATTTT. Translated, it gives CASSPRGADTQYF.

The rearrangement uses TRBV29-1 and TRBJ1-5; the D gene is possibly TRBD1 (5 bases). There are 13 residues in the CDR3. CDR1 is SQVTM, CDR2 ANQGSEA, per germline. V dropped 3 bases and J dropped 4 bases, with 10 bases sitting between them. CDR3 region: CSVEGGTNQPQHF. The CDR3 DNA reads as TGCAGCGTTGAGGGGGGGACGAATCAGCCCCAGCATTTT.

The chain combines TRBV10-2 with TRBJ2-1; 8 bases match TRBD1. The CDR3 has 15 residues. Germline V gives CDR1 WSHSY, CDR2 SAAADI. After removal of 6 bases from V and 4 bases from J, the junction contained 8 bases not matched to a gene. The CDR3 DNA reads as TGCGCCAGCAGGGTCGGGACAGGACTATACAATGAGCAGTTCTTC. Amino acid sequence: CASRVGTGLYNEQFF.

This clone was seen just once. The chain joins TRBV15 to TRBJ1-4; no clear D. Between the trimmed V and J ends, which lost 3 bases and 8 bases, there was a span of 13 bases. The CDR3 is 14 amino acids. Germline assignment: CDR1 LNHNV and CDR2 YYDKDF (reference sequence). The CDR3, as DNA: TGTGCCACCAGCAGTCCGGGAACCCCCGAAAAACTGTTTTTT. This sequence encodes CATSSPGTPEKLFF. The full variable domain, its missing parts supplied by reference TRBV15 and TRBJ1-4, is DAMVIQNPRYQVTQFGKPVTLSCSQTLNHNVMYWYQQKSSQAPKLLFHYYDKDFNNEADTPDNFQSRRPNTSFCFLDIRSPGLGDTAMYLCATSSPGTPEKLFFGSGTQLSVL.

Worth noting for this clone: Relative to the germline gene, one junction end is altered; a read error may explain this. The chain joins TRBV6-1 to TRBJ2-5; D unclear. Germline V gives CDR1 MNHNS, CDR2 SASEGT. The CDR3 consists of 13 residues. The CDR3 loop reads CASSDSEQGTQYF. CDR3 coding DNA: TGTGCCAGCAGTGATTCGGAGCAAGGGACCCAGTACTTC.

As for this clone: One junction end disagrees with the germline gene, perhaps due to a read error. The chain joins TRBV6-5 to TRBJ2-7; D might be TRBD1 (6 bases). The CDR3 runs 14 residues. Germline V gene lookup returns CDR1 MNHEY and CDR2 SVGAGI. CDR3 residues: CASSDSGTPYEQYF. As DNA, the CDR3 is TGTGCCAGCAGTGACTCCGGGACACCCTACGAGCAGTACTTC.

The chain uses TRBV14 and TRBJ2-5; TRBD2 matches at 11 bases. The CDR3 loop spans 19 amino acids. Germline CDR1 reads SGHDN; CDR2 reads FVKESK. Germline trimming cut 2 bases from V and 5 bases from J; bases unmatched to any gene: 16. The DNA for the CDR3 is TGTGCCAGCAGCCAACCGGTCCTAGCGGGAGGACCTTACTGGGAGACCCAGTACTTC. This sequence encodes CASSQPVLAGGPYWETQYF.

V and J are TRBV29-1 and TRBJ2-1; 8 bases are a match to TRBD2. The CDR3 has 14 amino acids. V trimming: 5 bases; J trimming: 11 bases; junction bases outside the gene matches: 14. Germline V gene sequence: CDR1 SQVTM, CDR2 ANQGSEA. The CDR3 coding sequence is TGCAGCGTTTTTCCAGCGGGAGATGGAGGGAAGCAGTTCTTC. Its translation is CSVFPAGDGGKQFF.

V usage is TRBV2 and J usage is TRBJ2-5; TRBD1 aligns across 7 bases. Germline lookup yields CDR1 SNHLY and CDR2 FYNNEI. Trimming took 0 bases from V and 5 from J; bases not matched to a gene: 12. The CDR3 runs to 17 residues. DNA of the CDR3: TGTGCCAGCAGTGAAGCGCTCTCGCCAGGGGGTATGGAGACCCAGTACTTC. Protein sequence: CASSEALSPGGMETQYF.

The chain joins TRBV11-2 to TRBJ2-7; 7 bases are shared with TRBD1. The CDR3 has 15 residues. Germline values: CDR1 SGHAT, CDR2 FQNNGV. The V and J ends lost 4 bases and 4 bases, in that order; junction bases with no gene match: 10. The CDR3 nucleotides are TGTGCCAGCAGCTCAGAACTTGGACAGGAGTACGAGCAGTACTTC. It encodes CASSSELGQEYEQYF.

In this sample, this clone turned up once. The chain couples TRBV30 to TRBJ1-2; TRBD1 matches at 7 bases. Germline-derived CDR1 and CDR2 are GTSNPN and SVGIG (reference sequence). The CDR3 totals 12 residues. Germline trimming cut 3 bases from V and 6 bases from J; bases unmatched to any gene: 4. The CDR3: CAWSRGVDGYTF. The CDR3 coding sequence is TGTGCCTGGAGCAGGGGGGTGGATGGCTACACCTTC.

The chain employs TRBV7-9 and TRBJ2-7; tentatively, D is TRBD2 (5 bases). V shed 5 bases and J shed 2 bases, with 7 bases lying between them. Per the germline V gene, CDR1 is SEHNR and CDR2 is FQNEAQ (reference sequence). CDR3 length: 12 amino acids. The CDR3 reads CASSRSAYEQYF. The DNA for the CDR3 is TGTGCCAGCAGCCGTAGCGCCTACGAGCAGTACTTC.